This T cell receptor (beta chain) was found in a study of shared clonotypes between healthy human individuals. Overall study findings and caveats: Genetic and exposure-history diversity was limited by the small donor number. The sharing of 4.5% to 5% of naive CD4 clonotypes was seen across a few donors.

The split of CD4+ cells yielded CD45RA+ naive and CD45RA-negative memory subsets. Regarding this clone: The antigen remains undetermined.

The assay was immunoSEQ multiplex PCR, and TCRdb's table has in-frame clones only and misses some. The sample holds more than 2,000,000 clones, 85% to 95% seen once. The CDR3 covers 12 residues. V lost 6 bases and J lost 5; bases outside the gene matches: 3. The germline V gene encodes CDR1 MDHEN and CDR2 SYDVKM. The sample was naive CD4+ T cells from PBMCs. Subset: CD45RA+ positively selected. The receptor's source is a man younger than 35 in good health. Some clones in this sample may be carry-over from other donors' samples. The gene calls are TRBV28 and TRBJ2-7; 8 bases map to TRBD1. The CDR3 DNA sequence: TGTGCCAGCAGCGCGACAGGGGACGAGCAGTACTTC. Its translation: CASSATGDEQYF.